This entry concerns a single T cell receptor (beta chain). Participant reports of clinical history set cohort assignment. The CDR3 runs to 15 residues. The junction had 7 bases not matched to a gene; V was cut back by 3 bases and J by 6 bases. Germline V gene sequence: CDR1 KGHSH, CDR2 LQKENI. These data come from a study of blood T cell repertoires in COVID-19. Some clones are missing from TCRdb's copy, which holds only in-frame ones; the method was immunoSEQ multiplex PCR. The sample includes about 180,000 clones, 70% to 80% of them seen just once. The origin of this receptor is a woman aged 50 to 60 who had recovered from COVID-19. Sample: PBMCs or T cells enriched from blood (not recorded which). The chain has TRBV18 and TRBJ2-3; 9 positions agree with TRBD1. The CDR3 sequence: CASSPRGQGSDTQYF. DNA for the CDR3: TGTGCCAGCTCACCCAGGGGACAGGGATCGGATACGCAGTATTTT.